Shown below are 18 T cell receptor beta chains from a single sample sequenced in a study of blood T cell repertoires in COVID-19. Sequencing was performed with immunoSEQ multiplex PCR; in TCRdb, only in-frame clones are kept and a portion is missing. The sample lists about 110,000 clones, approximately 65% occurring once. Sequences were obtained from peripheral blood. The receptors stem from a woman aged 55-75 years with acute or convalescent COVID-19.

This rearrangement joins TRBV3-1 (or the pseudogene TRBV3-2) to TRBJ1-1; 10 bases align to TRBD1. V shed 4 bases and J 4 bases; nucleotides not matched to a gene: 6. This CDR3 comprises 15 residues. CDR1 LGHDT and CDR2 YNNKEL come from the germline V gene (reference sequence). CDR3 amino acids: CASSPTGGAGTEAFF. CDR3 bases: TGTGCCAGCAGCCCGACAGGGGGCGCGGGCACTGAAGCTTTCTTT.

The chain recombines TRBV9 with TRBJ2-1; TRBD1 agrees at 8 bases. This CDR3 spans 15 amino acids. CDR1 and CDR2 from the germline V gene are SGDLS and YYNGEE. V lost 4 bases, J lost 8 bases, and 11 bases stayed unmatched. The CDR3 DNA sequence: TGTGCCAGCAGCCAAGGACAGGGCCGGGTGGATGAGCAGTTCTTC. This sequence encodes CASSQGQGRVDEQFF.

The chain joins TRBV3-1 (or the pseudogene TRBV3-2) to TRBJ1-3; no definite D call. From germline, CDR1 is LGHDT and CDR2 YNNKEL (reference sequence). Trimming shortened V by 4 bases and J by 0 bases, and 7 bases separated the two germline ends. This CDR3 is 14 amino acids long. Here the CDR3 DNA reads TGTGCCAGCAGCCCGACACGCTCTGGAAACACCATATATTTT. Its protein is CASSPTRSGNTIYF.

This clone was found once. V and J are TRBV6-2 or TRBV6-3 and TRBJ1-5; D gene uncertain. Trimming shortened V by 5 bases and J by 0 bases, and 11 bases separated the two germline ends. CDR3 size: 15 residues. Germline assignment: CDR1 MNHEY and CDR2 SVGEGT. This chain's CDR3 is CASSVWRDSNQPQHF. In nucleotides, the CDR3 is TGTGCCAGCAGTGTGTGGAGGGATAGCAATCAGCCCCAGCATTTT.

The chain is built from TRBV4-1 and TRBJ2-6; 8 nucleotides line up with TRBD1. The CDR3 has 18 residues. Germline V gene data show CDR1 as MGHRA and CDR2 as YSYEKL. Trimming at V came to 0 bases and at J to 0 bases, leaving 4 bases not matched to a gene. In DNA form, the CDR3 reads TGCGCCAGCAGCCAAGATCCAGGGGGCTTCTCTGGGGCCAACGTCCTGACTTTC. It yields the protein CASSQDPGGFSGANVLTF.

J is TRBJ1-5 and V is TRBV28; D uncertain. CDR3 length: 14 amino acids. Between the trimmed V and J ends, which lost 3 bases and 4 bases, there was a span of 10 bases. Germline V gene lookup returns CDR1 MDHEN and CDR2 SYDVKM. The CDR3 reads CASSFREPNQPQHF. For the CDR3, the DNA is TGTGCCAGCAGTTTCCGGGAACCTAATCAGCCCCAGCATTTT.

The chain combines TRBV5-1 with TRBJ2-2, with TRBD2 identical over 7 bases. Germline V CDR1 and CDR2: SGHRS, YFSETQ. V trimming: 4 bases; J trimming: 4 bases; junction bases outside the gene matches: 7. The length of the CDR3 is 15 residues. CDR3: CASSGGGKATGELFF. The CDR3 nucleotides read TGCGCCAGCAGCGGCGGGGGTAAGGCCACCGGGGAGCTGTTTTTT.

This clone was seen only a few times. The V gene is TRBV7-9, the J gene TRBJ2-6; D is undetermined. V dropped 5 bases and J dropped 0 bases, with 14 bases sitting between them. Germline V gives CDR1 SEHNR, CDR2 FQNEAQ (reference sequence). The length of the CDR3 is 17 residues. The CDR3 nucleotides read TGTGCCAGCAGCCCGCCCTATCGACACTCTGGGGCCAACGTCCTGACTTTC. It is translated as CASSPPYRHSGANVLTF.

This rearrangement joins TRBV6-1 to TRBJ1-6; 7 bases line up with TRBD1. After removal of 1 base from V and 8 bases from J, the junction contained 5 bases not matched to a gene. This CDR3 is built from 15 residues. Germline V gene sequence: CDR1 MNHNS, CDR2 SASEGT. CDR3 coding DNA: TGTGCCAGCAGTGAAGACGGGACAGATCATTCACCCCTCCACTTT. Protein sequence: CASSEDGTDHSPLHF.

This clone was observed once. J is TRBJ1-1 and V is TRBV10-3, with TRBD1 matching 7 bases. Per the germline V gene, CDR1 is ENHRY and CDR2 is SYGVKD. J gave up 0 bases and V 6 bases, and 4 bases lay outside the gene matches. This CDR3 contains 14 residues. The CDR3 DNA reads TGTGCCATCAGACTGGGACAGCTGAACACTGAAGCTTTCTTT. As protein: CAIRLGQLNTEAFF.

This chain uses TRBV28 with TRBJ1-2; possible D gene TRBD1, 6 bases. The CDR3 loop spans 18 amino acids. Deletions cut 5 bases from V and 3 bases from J, with 25 bases between. Germline CDR1 MDHEN, CDR2 SYDVKM. Here the CDR3 DNA reads TGTGCCAGCAGTCCCCCTAATTGGCACAGGGATAGTTACTATGGCTACACCTTC. This codes for CASSPPNWHRDSYYGYTF.

Ten or more counts support this clone. The chain employs TRBV5-1 and TRBJ1-2, with 9 bases aligning to TRBD1. V lost 3 bases and J lost 1; bases outside the gene matches: 7. From germline, CDR1 is SGHRS and CDR2 YFSETQ. There are 16 residues in the CDR3. The CDR3 sequence: CASSYTGTGSNYGYTF. In DNA, the CDR3 is TGCGCCAGCAGCTATACCGGGACAGGGAGTAACTATGGCTACACCTTC.

The chain has TRBV28 and TRBJ1-2, with D possibly being TRBD1 (5 bases). Looked up from germline, CDR1 is MDHEN and CDR2 is SYDVKM. Deletions cut 5 bases from V and 4 bases from J, with 11 bases between. The CDR3 extends over 13 amino acids. CDR3 in amino acids: CASSPQGTYGYTF. CDR3 DNA: TGTGCCAGCAGTCCCCAGGGCACCTATGGCTACACCTTC.

This chain uses TRBV9 with TRBJ2-5; TRBD1 aligns across 12 bases. The CDR3 has 15 residues. With V trimmed by 4 bases and J by 5 bases, 6 bases remained unmatched. Germline V gene lookup returns CDR1 SGDLS and CDR2 YYNGEE. This CDR3 reads CASSRGQGAMETQYF. In DNA, the CDR3 is TGTGCCAGCAGCCGGGGACAGGGGGCAATGGAGACCCAGTACTTC.

The chain is built from TRBV6-5 and TRBJ1-1, with D possibly being TRBD1 (5 bases). This CDR3 region has 14 residues. Germline V gene sequence: CDR1 MNHEY, CDR2 SVGAGI. With 5 bases removed from V and 4 bases from J, the gap between germline ends came to 14 bases. CDR3 sequence (DNA): TGTGCCAGCAGTCTACACGGGGGTATCACTGAAGCTTTCTTT. Protein sequence: CASSLHGGITEAFF.

The chain is built from TRBV6-2 or TRBV6-3 and TRBJ2-5, with TRBD1 matching over 11 bases. Germline CDR1 MNHEY, CDR2 SVGEGT. This CDR3 contains 16 residues. The V segment lost 5 bases and the J segment 3 bases; nucleotides outside the gene matches: 8. CDR3 DNA sequence: TGTGCCAGCAGTAAGCGCCGGGACAGGGGGAAAGAGACCCAGTACTTC. Amino acid sequence: CASSKRRDRGKETQYF.

This clone was seen only a few times. The chain carries TRBV3-1 (or the pseudogene TRBV3-2) and TRBJ2-5; 11 bases agree with TRBD2. The CDR3 totals 17 residues. Germline V gives CDR1 LGHDT, CDR2 YNNKEL (reference sequence). J gave up 2 bases and V 0 bases, and 5 bases lay outside the gene matches. In DNA form, the CDR3 reads TGTGCCAGCAGCCAAGACCGATTAGCGGGGGGGCAAGAGACCCAGTACTTC. Its protein product is CASSQDRLAGGQETQYF.

The chain couples TRBV2 to TRBJ2-5; TRBD1 matches at 8 bases. Germline V CDR1 and CDR2: SNHLY, FYNNEI. V shed 6 bases, J shed 2 bases, and the junction held 8 bases outside the gene matches. CDR3 length equals 15 residues. CDR3: CASRTGRTGQETQYF. The CDR3 DNA reads TGTGCCAGCAGAACGGGTCGGACAGGGCAAGAGACCCAGTACTTC. Full variable domain (missing parts from reference TRBV2 and TRBJ2-5): EPEVTQTPSHQVTQMGQEVILRCVPISNHLYFYWYRQILGQKVEFLVSFYNNEISEKSEIFDDQFSVERPDGSNFTLKIRSTKLEDSAMYFCASRTGRTGQETQYFGPGTRLLVL.